This TCR beta chain was obtained from a study of blood T cell repertoires in COVID-19. At the level of the study: COVID-19 samples from acute and convalescent phases originated in the United States, Italy and Spain. Sources were T cells, B-cell-depleted T cells, or PBMCs; the material itself was cDNA or gDNA.

The cohort comprised adults aged roughly 18 to 95 years residing in 20 to 30 US areas. Each recovered donor of Cohort 3 presented with two negative PCRs, clearance, or symptom resolution. Repertoires were generated with immunoSEQ multiplex PCR, while TCRdb's copy carries only in-frame clones and drops some. Of just over 300,000 clones in the sample, approximately 90% are singletons; the top ten hold about 4.6%. The sequence was collected from a man under 40 who had recovered from COVID-19. Sequencing was performed on PBMCs or T cells enriched from blood (not recorded which).

The CDR3, as DNA: TGTGCCAGCAGTTTGGGACAGGTTGAAAGGGGGGACATTCAGTACTTC. Translation gives CASSLGQVERGDIQYF. This chain links TRBV28 with TRBJ2-4; 8 positions agree with TRBD1. Germline lookup yields CDR1 MDHEN and CDR2 SYDVKM. Trimming took 3 bases from V and 8 from J; bases not matched to a gene: 12. The CDR3 length is 16 residues.